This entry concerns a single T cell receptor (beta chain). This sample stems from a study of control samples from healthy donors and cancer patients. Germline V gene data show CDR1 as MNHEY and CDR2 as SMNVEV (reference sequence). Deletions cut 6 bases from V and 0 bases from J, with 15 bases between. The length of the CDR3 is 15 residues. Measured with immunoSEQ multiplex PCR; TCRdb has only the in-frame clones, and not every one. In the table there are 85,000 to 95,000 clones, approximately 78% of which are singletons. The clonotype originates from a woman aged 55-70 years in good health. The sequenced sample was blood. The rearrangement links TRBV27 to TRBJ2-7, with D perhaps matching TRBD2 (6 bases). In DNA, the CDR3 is TGTGCCAGCAGCCCTCTGCGGGACCCCTCCTACGAGCAGTACTTC. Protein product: CASSPLRDPSYEQYF.